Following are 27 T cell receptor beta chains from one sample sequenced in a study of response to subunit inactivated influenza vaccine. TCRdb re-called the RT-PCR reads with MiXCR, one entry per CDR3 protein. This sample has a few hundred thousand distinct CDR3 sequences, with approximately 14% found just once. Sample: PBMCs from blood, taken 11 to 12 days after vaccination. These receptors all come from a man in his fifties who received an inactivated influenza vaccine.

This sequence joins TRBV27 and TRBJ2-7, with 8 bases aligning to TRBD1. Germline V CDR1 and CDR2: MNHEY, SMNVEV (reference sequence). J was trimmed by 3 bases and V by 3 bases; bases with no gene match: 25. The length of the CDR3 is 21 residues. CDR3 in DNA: TGTGCCAGCAGTTTTTATAGGGCCAACGGGACAGGCACTTACCACCTCTACGAGCAGTACTTC. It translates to CASSFYRANGTGTYHLYEQYF.

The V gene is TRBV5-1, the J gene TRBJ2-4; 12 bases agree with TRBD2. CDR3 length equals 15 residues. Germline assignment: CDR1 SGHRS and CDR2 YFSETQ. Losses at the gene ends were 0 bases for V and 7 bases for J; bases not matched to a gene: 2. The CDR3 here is CASSLDLAGGNIQYF. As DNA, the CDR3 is TGCGCCAGCAGCTTGGACCTAGCGGGAGGGAACATTCAGTACTTC. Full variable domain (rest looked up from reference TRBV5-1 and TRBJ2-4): KAGVTQTPRYLIKTRGQQVTLSCSPISGHRSVSWYQQTPGQGLQFLFEYFSETQRNKGNFPGRFSGRQFSNSRSEMNVSTLELGDSALYLCASSLDLAGGNIQYFGAGTRLSVL.

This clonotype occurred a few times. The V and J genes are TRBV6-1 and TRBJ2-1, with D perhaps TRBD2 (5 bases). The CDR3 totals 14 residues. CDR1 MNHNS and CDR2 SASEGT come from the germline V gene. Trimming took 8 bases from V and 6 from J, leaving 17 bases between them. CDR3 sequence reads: CASGMRAGVNEQFF. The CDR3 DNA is TGTGCCAGCGGAATGAGGGCCGGGGTCAATGAGCAGTTCTTC.

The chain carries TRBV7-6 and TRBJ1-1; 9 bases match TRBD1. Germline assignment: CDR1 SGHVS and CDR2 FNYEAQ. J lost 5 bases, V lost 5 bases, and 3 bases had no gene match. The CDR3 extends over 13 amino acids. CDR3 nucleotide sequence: TGTGCCAGCAGCGCCGACAGGGGGACTGAAGCTTTCTTT. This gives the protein CASSADRGTEAFF.

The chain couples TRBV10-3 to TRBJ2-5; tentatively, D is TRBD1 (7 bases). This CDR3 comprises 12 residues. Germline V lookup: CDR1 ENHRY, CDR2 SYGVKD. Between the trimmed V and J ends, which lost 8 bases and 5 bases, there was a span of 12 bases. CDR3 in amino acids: CAIATGTETQYF. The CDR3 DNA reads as TGTGCCATCGCGACAGGGACTGAGACCCAGTACTTC.

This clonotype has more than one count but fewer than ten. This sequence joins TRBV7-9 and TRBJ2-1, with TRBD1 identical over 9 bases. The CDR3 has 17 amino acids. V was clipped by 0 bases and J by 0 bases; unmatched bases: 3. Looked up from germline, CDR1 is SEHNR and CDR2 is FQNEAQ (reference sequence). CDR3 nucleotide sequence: TGTGCCAGCAGCTTAGCCGGGACAGGGAGCTCCTACAATGAGCAGTTCTTC. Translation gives CASSLAGTGSSYNEQFF.

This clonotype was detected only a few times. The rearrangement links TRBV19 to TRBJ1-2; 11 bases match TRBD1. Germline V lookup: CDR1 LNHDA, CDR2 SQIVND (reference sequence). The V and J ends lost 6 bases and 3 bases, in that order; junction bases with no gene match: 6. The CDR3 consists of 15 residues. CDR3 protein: CASSGPGQGDYGYTF. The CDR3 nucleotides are TGTGCCAGTAGCGGACCGGGACAGGGGGACTATGGCTACACCTTC.

The CDR3 loop reads CASTRQEGALTAYNEQFF. Here the CDR3 DNA reads TGTGCCAGCACCCGGCAGGAGGGGGCGCTTACCGCCTACAATGAGCAGTTCTTC. The chain is built from TRBV6-1 and TRBJ2-1, with a tentative D call TRBD1 (7 bases). Germline V gene sequence: CDR1 MNHNS, CDR2 SASEGT. V was shortened by 7 bases and J by 2 bases, with 24 bases between the two germline ends. The CDR3 spans 18 residues.

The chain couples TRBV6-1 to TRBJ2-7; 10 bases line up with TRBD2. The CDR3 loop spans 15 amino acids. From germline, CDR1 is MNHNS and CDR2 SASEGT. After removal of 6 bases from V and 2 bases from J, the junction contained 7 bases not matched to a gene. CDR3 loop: CASRPGLAVPYEQYF. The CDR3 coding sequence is TGTGCCAGCAGACCCGGACTAGCGGTTCCCTACGAGCAGTACTTC.

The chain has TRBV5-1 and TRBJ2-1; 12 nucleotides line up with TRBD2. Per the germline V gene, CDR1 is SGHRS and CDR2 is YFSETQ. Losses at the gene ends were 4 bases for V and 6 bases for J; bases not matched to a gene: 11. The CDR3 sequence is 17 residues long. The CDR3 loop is CASSTRLAGDSSNEQFF. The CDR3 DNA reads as TGCGCCAGCAGCACACGACTAGCGGGAGACTCGAGCAATGAGCAGTTCTTC.

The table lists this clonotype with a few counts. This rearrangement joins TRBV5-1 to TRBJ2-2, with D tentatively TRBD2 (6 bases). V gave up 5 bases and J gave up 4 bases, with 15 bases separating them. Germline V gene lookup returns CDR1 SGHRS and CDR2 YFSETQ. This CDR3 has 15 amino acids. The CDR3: CASSDMGLTTGELFF. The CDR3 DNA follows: TGCGCCAGCAGTGACATGGGACTCACCACCGGGGAGCTGTTTTTT.

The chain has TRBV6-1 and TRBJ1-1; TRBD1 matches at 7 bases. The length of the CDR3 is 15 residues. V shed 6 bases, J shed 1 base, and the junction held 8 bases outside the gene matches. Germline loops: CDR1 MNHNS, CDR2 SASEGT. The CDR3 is CASRTIRDRNTEAFF. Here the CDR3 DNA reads TGTGCCAGCAGGACTATCCGGGACAGGAACACTGAAGCTTTCTTT.

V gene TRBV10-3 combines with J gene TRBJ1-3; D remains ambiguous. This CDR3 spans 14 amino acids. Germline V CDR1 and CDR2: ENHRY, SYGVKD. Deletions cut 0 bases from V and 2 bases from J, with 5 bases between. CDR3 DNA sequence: TGTGCCATCAGTGAGTCGTACACTGGAAACACCATATATTTT. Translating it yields CAISESYTGNTIYF.

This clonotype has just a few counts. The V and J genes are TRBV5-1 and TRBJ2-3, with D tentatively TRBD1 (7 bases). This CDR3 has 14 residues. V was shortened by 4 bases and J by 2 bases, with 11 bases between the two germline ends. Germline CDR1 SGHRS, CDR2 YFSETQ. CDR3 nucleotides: TGCGCCAGCAGCCCCAGGGGGGCCACAGATACGCAGTATTTT. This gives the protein CASSPRGATDTQYF.

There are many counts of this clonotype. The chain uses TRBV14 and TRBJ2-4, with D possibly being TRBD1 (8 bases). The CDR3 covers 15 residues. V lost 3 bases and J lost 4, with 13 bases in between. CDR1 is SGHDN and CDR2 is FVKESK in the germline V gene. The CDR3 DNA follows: TGTGCCAGCAGCCACCCACAGGGGGGGAAAAACATTCAGTACTTC. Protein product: CASSHPQGGKNIQYF.

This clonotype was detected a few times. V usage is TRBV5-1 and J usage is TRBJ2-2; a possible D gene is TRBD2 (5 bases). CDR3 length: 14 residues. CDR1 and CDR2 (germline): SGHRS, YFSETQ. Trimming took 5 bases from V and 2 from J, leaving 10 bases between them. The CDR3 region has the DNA TGCGCCAGCAGGGTGGAGGAAAACACCGGGGAGCTGTTTTTT. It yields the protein CASRVEENTGELFF.

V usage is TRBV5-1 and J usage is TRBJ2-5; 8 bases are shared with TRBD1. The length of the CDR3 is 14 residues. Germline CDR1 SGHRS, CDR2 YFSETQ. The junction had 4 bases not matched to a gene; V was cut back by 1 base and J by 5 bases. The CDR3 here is CASSLSRGLETQYF. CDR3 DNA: TGCGCCAGCAGCTTGTCCAGGGGGCTGGAGACCCAGTACTTC.

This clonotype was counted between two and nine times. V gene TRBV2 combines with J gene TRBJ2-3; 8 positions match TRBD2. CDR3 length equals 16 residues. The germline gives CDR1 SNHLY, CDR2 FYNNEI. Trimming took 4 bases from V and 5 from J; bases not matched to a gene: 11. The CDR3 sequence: CASSGWTSRELDTQYF. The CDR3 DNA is TGTGCCAGCAGTGGATGGACTAGCCGGGAATTAGATACGCAGTATTTT.

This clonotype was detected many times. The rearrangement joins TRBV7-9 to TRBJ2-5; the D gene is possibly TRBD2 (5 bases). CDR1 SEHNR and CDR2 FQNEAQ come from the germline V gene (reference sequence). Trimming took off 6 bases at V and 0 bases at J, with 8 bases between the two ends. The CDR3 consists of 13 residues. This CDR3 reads CASSRSDQETQYF. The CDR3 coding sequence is TGTGCCAGCAGTCGTAGCGACCAAGAGACCCAGTACTTC.

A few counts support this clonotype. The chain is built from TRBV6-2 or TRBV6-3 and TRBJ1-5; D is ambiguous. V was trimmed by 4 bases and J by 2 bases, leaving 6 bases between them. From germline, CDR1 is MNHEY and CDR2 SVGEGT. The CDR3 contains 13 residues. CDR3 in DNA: TGTGCCAGCAGTTCGGTGGGCAATCAGCCCCAGCATTTT. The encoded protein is CASSSVGNQPQHF.

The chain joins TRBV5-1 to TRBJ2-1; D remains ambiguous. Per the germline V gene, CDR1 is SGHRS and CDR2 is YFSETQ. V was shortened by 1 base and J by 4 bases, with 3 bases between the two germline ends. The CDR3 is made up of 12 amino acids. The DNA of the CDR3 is TGCGCCAGCAGCTTGATATACAATGAGCAGTTCTTC. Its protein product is CASSLIYNEQFF. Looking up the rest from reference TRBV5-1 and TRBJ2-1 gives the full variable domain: KAGVTQTPRYLIKTRGQQVTLSCSPISGHRSVSWYQQTPGQGLQFLFEYFSETQRNKGNFPGRFSGRQFSNSRSEMNVSTLELGDSALYLCASSLIYNEQFFGPGTRLTVL.

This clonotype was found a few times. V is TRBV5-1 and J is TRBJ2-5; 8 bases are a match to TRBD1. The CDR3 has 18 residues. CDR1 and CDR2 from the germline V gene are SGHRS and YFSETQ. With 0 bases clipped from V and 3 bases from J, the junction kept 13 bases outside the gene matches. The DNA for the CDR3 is TGCGCCAGCAGCTTGGGGCAGGGGACAGGTTTAAGAGAAGAGACCCAGTACTTC. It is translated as CASSLGQGTGLREETQYF. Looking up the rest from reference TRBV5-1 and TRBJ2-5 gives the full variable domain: KAGVTQTPRYLIKTRGQQVTLSCSPISGHRSVSWYQQTPGQGLQFLFEYFSETQRNKGNFPGRFSGRQFSNSRSEMNVSTLELGDSALYLCASSLGQGTGLREETQYFGPGTRLLVL.

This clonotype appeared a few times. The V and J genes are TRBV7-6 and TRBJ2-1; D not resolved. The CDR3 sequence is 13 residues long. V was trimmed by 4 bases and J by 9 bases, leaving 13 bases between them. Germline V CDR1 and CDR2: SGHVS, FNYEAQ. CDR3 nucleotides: TGTGCCAGCAGCTCGACACCGGGCACTGAGCAGTTCTTC. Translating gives CASSSTPGTEQFF.

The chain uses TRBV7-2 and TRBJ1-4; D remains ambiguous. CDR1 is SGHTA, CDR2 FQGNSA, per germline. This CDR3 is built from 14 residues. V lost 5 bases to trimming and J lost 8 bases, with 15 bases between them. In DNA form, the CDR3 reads TGTGCCAGCAGCCTGGAGGCTGGGAACGAAAAACTGTTTTTT. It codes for CASSLEAGNEKLFF.

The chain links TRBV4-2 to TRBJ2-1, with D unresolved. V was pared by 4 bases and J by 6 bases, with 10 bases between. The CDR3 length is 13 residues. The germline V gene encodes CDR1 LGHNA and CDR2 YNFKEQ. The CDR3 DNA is TGTGCCAGCAGCCGAGTGGGCATCAATGAGCAGTTCTTC. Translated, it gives CASSRVGINEQFF.

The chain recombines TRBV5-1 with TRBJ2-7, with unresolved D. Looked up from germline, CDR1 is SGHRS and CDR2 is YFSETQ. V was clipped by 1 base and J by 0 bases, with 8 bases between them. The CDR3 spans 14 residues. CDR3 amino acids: CASSLRPDSYEQYF. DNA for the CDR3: TGCGCCAGCAGCTTGCGGCCAGACTCCTACGAGCAGTACTTC.

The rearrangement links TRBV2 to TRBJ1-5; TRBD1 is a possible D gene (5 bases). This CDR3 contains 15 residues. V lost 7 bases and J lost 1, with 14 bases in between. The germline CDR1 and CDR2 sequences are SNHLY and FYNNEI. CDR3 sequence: CASTPMGVSNQPQHF. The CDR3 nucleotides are TGTGCCAGCACCCCAATGGGGGTGAGCAATCAGCCCCAGCATTTT.